One and the same sample provided the 8 T cell receptor beta chains below, sequenced in a study of shared clonotypes between healthy human individuals. The naive CD8 fraction comprised CD45RO-negative cells positively selected for CCR7 and excluded terminally differentiated effector memory CD45RA+ cells. Sequenced by immunoSEQ multiplex PCR; TCRdb stores in-frame clones only, minus some. The data contain roughly 850,000 clones, roughly 96% of them singletons. The sequencing sample was made of naive CD8+ T cells sorted from blood. The receptors were gathered from a man aged 30-40 years in good health.

The CDR3 sequence: CASSLELGTFF. In nucleotides, the CDR3 is TGTGCCAGCAGCTTAGAATTGGGGACGTTCTTC. The V gene is TRBV11-2, the J gene TRBJ2-1; D tentatively reads TRBD1 or TRBD2 (5 bases each). Germline lookup yields CDR1 SGHAT and CDR2 FQNNGV. V was pared by 0 bases and J by 15 bases, with 9 bases between. The length of the CDR3 is 11 residues.

The gene calls are TRBV10-3 and TRBJ2-7; 7 bases fit TRBD1. Germline loops: CDR1 ENHRY, CDR2 SYGVKD. V lost 4 bases to trimming and J lost 3 bases; unmatched junction nucleotides: 15. The CDR3 contains 17 residues. The DNA of the CDR3 is TGTGCCATCAGTGGACCCCGACAGGGAACCTACGGCTACGAGCAGTACTTC. It translates to CAISGPRQGTYGYEQYF.

The chain carries TRBV14 and TRBJ1-2; D ambiguous. V was cut by 9 bases and J by 5 bases, with 16 bases left in between. This CDR3 contains 13 residues. CDR1 SGHDN and CDR2 FVKESK come from the germline V gene. The CDR3 DNA sequence: TGTGCCAGACCCCCTCGGGCCGATTATGGCTACACCTTC. It specifies CARPPRADYGYTF.

The chain uses TRBV9 and TRBJ1-4, with D perhaps matching TRBD1 (5 bases). CDR1 is SGDLS, CDR2 YYNGEE, per germline. The CDR3 totals 15 residues. V lost 4 bases, J lost 7 bases, and 17 bases lay in between. CDR3 loop: CASSPQGGDGEKLFF. The CDR3 region has the DNA TGTGCCAGCAGCCCCCAGGGAGGGGATGGTGAAAAACTGTTTTTT.

On this clone: Other DNA sequences in this specimen translate into the identical CDR3. The V and J genes are TRBV9 and TRBJ2-3; D remains unclear. The CDR3 has 14 amino acids. CDR1 is SGDLS, CDR2 YYNGEE, per germline. V lost 2 bases to trimming and J lost 0 bases, with 7 bases between them. For the CDR3, the DNA is TGTGCCAGCAGCGTCGTGGTGAGCACAGATACGCAGTATTTT. This sequence encodes CASSVVVSTDTQYF.

As to this clone: At the DNA level, this CDR3 is encoded by other sequences in the same sample as well. The CDR3 protein is CASSKTSGLYNEQFF. Here the CDR3 DNA reads TGTGCCAGTAGTAAGACTAGCGGGCTGTACAATGAGCAGTTCTTC. The rearrangement joins TRBV19 to TRBJ2-1, with 10 bases fitting TRBD2. CDR1 and CDR2 from the germline V gene are LNHDA and SQIVND (reference sequence). J lost 4 bases, V lost 4 bases, and 4 bases had no gene match. The CDR3 spans 15 residues.

V is TRBV19 and J is TRBJ2-3; D ambiguous. The CDR3 sequence is 20 residues long. The germline V gene encodes CDR1 LNHDA and CDR2 SQIVND (reference sequence). V shed 7 bases and J shed 0 bases, with 29 bases lying between them. Here the CDR3 reads CASTPSVWATVPPSTDTQYF. For the CDR3, the DNA is TGTGCCAGTACCCCTAGTGTCTGGGCTACTGTCCCCCCTAGCACAGATACGCAGTATTTT.

This clone was observed once. The chain carries TRBV27 and TRBJ2-7; D remains unclear. The CDR3 sequence is 13 residues long. Trimming stripped 8 bases from V and 3 bases from J, with 14 bases between. Germline V CDR1 and CDR2: MNHEY, SMNVEV (reference sequence). The CDR3 nucleotides read TGTGCCAGCGGCCCTGGTAGCAGCTACGAGCAGTACTTC. Residues: CASGPGSSYEQYF.